The clone carrying this T cell receptor beta chain occurred a few times. The antigen is unknown. This sample is part of a study of Ad26.COV2.S vaccination and SARS-CoV-2 variants. Overall study context: Within the COV1001 Ad26.COV2.S trial arm, the donor was enrolled. Intramuscular Ad26.COV2.S doses were given once or twice, 56 days apart. Study-wide findings and caveats: Breadth measured for non-spike TCRs was similar across vaccine and placebo recipients. After vaccination, reports described spike-specific CD8+ and CD4+ T cell responses as showing substantial breadth.

Regarding treatment: approximately 18 received Ad26.COV2.S at low or high dose, single or two shots; roughly five received placebo; per-sample allocation not given. Day 63 after the first vaccine or placebo injection was the time point for sampling. Germline V gene sequence: CDR1 LNHNV, CDR2 YYDKDF (reference sequence). The CDR3 is 15 amino acids. V shed 3 bases and J 4 bases; nucleotides not matched to a gene: 2. Here immunoSEQ multiplex PCR was the method, and the copy in TCRdb shows in-frame clones only, minus some. The repertoire consists of 440,000 or so clones, with about 90% occurring once and the leading ten covering less than 4.5%.

The sample in question was peripheral blood, obtained in a trial of Ad26.COV2.S vaccine versus placebo. The sequence derives from a person between 18 and 65 years old who received the Ad26.COV2.S COVID-19 vaccine or a placebo. The chain has TRBV15 and TRBJ2-1; 11 nucleotides align to TRBD1. This chain's CDR3 is CATSRDRGPYNEQFF. The DNA for the CDR3 is TGTGCCACCAGCAGGGACAGGGGGCCATACAATGAGCAGTTCTTC.